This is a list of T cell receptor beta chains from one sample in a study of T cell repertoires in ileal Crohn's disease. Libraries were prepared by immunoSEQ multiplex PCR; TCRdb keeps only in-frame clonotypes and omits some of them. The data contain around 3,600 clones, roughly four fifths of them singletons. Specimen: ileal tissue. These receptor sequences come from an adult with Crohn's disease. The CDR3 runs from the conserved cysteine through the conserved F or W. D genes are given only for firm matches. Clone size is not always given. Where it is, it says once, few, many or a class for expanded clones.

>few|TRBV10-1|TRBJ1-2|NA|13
TGCGCCAGCAGTGAGAACGGAGACTATGGCTACACCTTC
CASSENGDYGYTF
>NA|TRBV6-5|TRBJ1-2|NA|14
TGTGCCAGCAGGGTGAACATCGACGGGTATGGCTACACCTTC
CASRVNIDGYGYTF
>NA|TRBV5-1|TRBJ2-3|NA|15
TGCGCCAGCAGTGAGGGGACTCCCATTTTGGATACGCAGTATTTT
CASSEGTPILDTQYF
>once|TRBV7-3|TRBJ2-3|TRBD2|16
TGTGCCAGCAGCTTAAACGGTCTAGCGGTCCGAGATACGCAGTATTTT
CASSLNGLAVRDTQYF
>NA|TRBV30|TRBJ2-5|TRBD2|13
TGTGCCCTGGCTAGCGGGAATCAAGAGACCCAGTACTTC
CALASGNQETQYF
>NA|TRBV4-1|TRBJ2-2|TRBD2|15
TGCGCCAGCAGCCAAATAGGCGGGAGTGCCGGGGAGCTGTTTTTT
CASSQIGGSAGELFF
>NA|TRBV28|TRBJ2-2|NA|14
TGTGCCAGCAGTTTTGGCCGGGGTACCGGGGAGCTGTTTTTT
CASSFGRGTGELFF
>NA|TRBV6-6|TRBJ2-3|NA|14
TGTGCCAGCAGTTACGCGGGCAGCACAGATACGCAGTATTTT
CASSYAGSTDTQYF
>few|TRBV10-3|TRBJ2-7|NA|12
TGTGCCATCAGTGCGACCCAGGGCGAGCAGTACTTC
CAISATQGEQYF
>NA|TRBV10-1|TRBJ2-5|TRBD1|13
TGCGCCAGCAGTGCCAACAGGGGAACGGAGCAGTACTTC
CASSANRGTEQYF
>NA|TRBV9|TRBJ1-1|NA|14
TGTGCCAGCAGCCCGACAGACATGAACACTGAAGCTTTCTTT
CASSPTDMNTEAFF
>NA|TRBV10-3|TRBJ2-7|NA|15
TGTGCCATCAGTGGGGGGCAGGGTAGCTCCTACGAGCAGTACTTC
CAISGGQGSSYEQYF
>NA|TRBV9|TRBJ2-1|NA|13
TGTGCCAGCAGCGTAGTAGCGTGGGGTGAGCAGTTCTTC
CASSVVAWGEQFF
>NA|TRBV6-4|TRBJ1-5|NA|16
TGTGCCAGCAACCCCCCTAAGGAGAAGAACGATCAGCCCCAGCATTTT
CASNPPKEKNDQPQHF
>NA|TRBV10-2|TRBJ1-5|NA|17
TGCGCCAGCAGTGAGAGATTGGGGAAGAGAGGGTTTGGGCCCCAGCATTTT
CASSERLGKRGFGPQHF
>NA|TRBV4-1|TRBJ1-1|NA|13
TGCGCCAGCAACCTTCAGGGGAACACTGAAGCTTTCTTT
CASNLQGNTEAFF
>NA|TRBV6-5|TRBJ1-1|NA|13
TGTGCCAGCAGTTACGAACGGGGCACTGAAGCTTTCTTT
CASSYERGTEAFF
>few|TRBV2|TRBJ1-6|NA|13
TGTGCCAGCAGTGGGGGGAGGAATTCACCCCTCCACTTT
CASSGGRNSPLHF
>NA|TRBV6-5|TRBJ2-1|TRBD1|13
TGTGCCAGCAGGAACAGGGGTAACAATGAGCAGTTCTTC
CASRNRGNNEQFF
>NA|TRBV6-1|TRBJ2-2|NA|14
TGTGCCAGCAAGGATCTGAGGGGGTCCGGGGAGCTGTTTTTT
CASKDLRGSGELFF
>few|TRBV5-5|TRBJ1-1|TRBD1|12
TGTGCCAGCAACTTCTCCAGACAGGGCAGAAGATTT
CASNFSRQGRRF
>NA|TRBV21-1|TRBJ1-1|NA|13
TGTGCCAGCAGCCTAGGGCTAGAGACAGCTGCTTTCTTT
CASSLGLETAAFF
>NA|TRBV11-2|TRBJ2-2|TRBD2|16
TGTGCCAGCAGCTCGGGGGGACTAGCGGGCACCGGGGAGCTGTTTTTT
CASSSGGLAGTGELFF
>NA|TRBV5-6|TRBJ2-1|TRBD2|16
TGTGCCAGCAGCCTCCGGACTAGCGGGAGGGGCAATGAGCAGTTCTTC
CASSLRTSGRGNEQFF
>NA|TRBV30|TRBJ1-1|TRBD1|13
TGTGCCTGGCAACAGGGGTCAGGGACTGAAGCTTTCTTT
CAWQQGSGTEAFF
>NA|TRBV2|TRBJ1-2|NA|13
TGTGCCAGCACCTTGGACAACACCTATGGCTACACCTTC
CASTLDNTYGYTF
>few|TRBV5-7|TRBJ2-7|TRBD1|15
TGTGCCAGCAGCTCTGCCCGGGACAGGTTCTACGAGCAGTACTTC
CASSSARDRFYEQYF
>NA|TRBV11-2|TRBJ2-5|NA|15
TGTGCCAGCAGCTGGCGCAGGGGGAGGCAAGAGACCCAGTACTTC
CASSWRRGRQETQYF
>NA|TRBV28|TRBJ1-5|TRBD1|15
TGTGCCAGCAGTTCACCGGACAGGCTTAATCAGCCCCAGCATTTT
CASSSPDRLNQPQHF
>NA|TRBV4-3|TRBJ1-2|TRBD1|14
TGCGCCAGCAGCCAAGGTAGGGGGCCAGGAGGCTACACCTTC
CASSQGRGPGGYTF
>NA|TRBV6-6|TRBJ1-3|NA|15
TGTGCCAGCAGACAGGGAGCTCTCTCTGGAAACACCATATATTTT
CASRQGALSGNTIYF
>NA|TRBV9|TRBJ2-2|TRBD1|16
TGTGCCAGCAGCGTCCGGGACAGATTTTACACCGGGGAGCTGTTTTTT
CASSVRDRFYTGELFF
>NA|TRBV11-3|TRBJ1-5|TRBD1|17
TGTGCCAGCAGCTTAGAGGCGACAGGGGGAGTGGGTCAGCCCCAGCATTTT
CASSLEATGGVGQPQHF
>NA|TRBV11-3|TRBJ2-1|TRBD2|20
TGTGCCAGCAGCTTAGAAGAGGGCCGGACTAGCGGGAGGCCCACCAATGAGCAGTTCTTC
CASSLEEGRTSGRPTNEQFF
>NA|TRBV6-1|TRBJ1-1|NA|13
TGTGCCAGCAGTGAATCGTTGAACACTGAAGCTTTCTTT
CASSESLNTEAFF
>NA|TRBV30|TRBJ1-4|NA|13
TGTGCCTGGAGTCCAGGGAGGTACGAAAAACTGTTTTTT
CAWSPGRYEKLFF
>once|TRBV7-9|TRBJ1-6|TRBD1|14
TGTGCCACCCGCCGGACAGGGTCTAATTCACCCCTCCACTTT
CATRRTGSNSPLHF
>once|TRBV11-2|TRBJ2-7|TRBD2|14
TGTGCCAGCAGTCCTGCGACTAGCGGGGGGGTGCAGTACTTC
CASSPATSGGVQYF
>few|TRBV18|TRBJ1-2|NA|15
TGTGCCAGCTCACCACCGACAGGCCCTTCCTATGGCTACACCTTC
CASSPPTGPSYGYTF
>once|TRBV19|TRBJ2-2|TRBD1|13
TGTGCCAGTGGCACAGGGGGATCCGGGGAGCTGTTTTTT
CASGTGGSGELFF
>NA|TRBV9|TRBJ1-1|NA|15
TGTGCCAGCAGCCCTCTCGGACACCAGAACACTGAAGCTTTCTTT
CASSPLGHQNTEAFF
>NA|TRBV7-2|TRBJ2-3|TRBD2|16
TGTGCCAGCAGCTCCGTAGCGGGAGTGGGGGCAGATACGCAGTATTTT
CASSSVAGVGADTQYF
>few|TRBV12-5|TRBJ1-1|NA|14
TGTGCTAGTGGTTTGGTAAATCGGGGGACTGAAGCTTTCTTT
CASGLVNRGTEAFF
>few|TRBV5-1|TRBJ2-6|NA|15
TGCGCCAGCAGCTTTGGAGGCACTGGGGCCAACGTCCTGACTTTC
CASSFGGTGANVLTF
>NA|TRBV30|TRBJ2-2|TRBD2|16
TGTGCCTGGAGTCCCTCATTGACTAGCTCTGCCGGGGAGCTGTTTTTT
CAWSPSLTSSAGELFF
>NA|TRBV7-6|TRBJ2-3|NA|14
TGTGCCAGCAGCTCGCTATCAGGGGCAGATACGCAGTATTTT
CASSSLSGADTQYF
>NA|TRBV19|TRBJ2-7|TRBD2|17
TGTGCCAGTAGTATTGGCGGGGGGTATGCCCCTACGTTTGAGCAGTACTTC
CASSIGGGYAPTFEQYF
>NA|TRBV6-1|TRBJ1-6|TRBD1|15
TGTGCCAGCAGTGAAGTTCCAGGGGGCAATTCACCCCTCCACTTT
CASSEVPGGNSPLHF